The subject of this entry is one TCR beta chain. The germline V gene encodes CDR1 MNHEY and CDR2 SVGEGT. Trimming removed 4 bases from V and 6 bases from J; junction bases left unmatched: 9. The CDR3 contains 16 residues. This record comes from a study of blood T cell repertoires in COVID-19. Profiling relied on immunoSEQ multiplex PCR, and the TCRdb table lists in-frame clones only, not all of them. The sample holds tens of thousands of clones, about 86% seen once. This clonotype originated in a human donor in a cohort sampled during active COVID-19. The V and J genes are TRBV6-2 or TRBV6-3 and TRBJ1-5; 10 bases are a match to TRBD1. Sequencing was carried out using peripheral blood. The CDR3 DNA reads TGTGCCAGCAGTTCACCCAGACAGGGGGCGGGTCAGCCCCAGCATTTT. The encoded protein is CASSSPRQGAGQPQHF.